These 15 T cell receptor beta chains were all obtained from the same sample, sequenced in a study of shared clonotypes between healthy human individuals. Data came from immunoSEQ multiplex PCR; TCRdb stores just in-frame clones and leaves some out. The sample holds a few million clones, roughly 92% seen once. What was sequenced was naive CD4+ T cells sorted from blood. Noted subset: CD45RA+ positively selected. Receptor source: a man aged 18 to 30 in good health.

The chain recombines TRBV30 with TRBJ1-5; TRBD1 is a possible D gene (6 bases). Germline lookup yields CDR1 GTSNPN and CDR2 SVGIG (reference sequence). The CDR3 loop spans 13 amino acids. V dropped 4 bases and J dropped 7 bases, with 14 bases sitting between them. The CDR3 loop is CAWTLGGGQPQHF. As DNA, the CDR3 is TGTGCCTGGACTTTGGGGGGCGGGCAGCCCCAGCATTTT.

This rearrangement joins TRBV7-2 to TRBJ2-1, with 9 bases fitting TRBD2. Per the germline V gene, CDR1 is SGHTA and CDR2 is FQGNSA. With 5 bases clipped from V and 3 bases from J, the junction kept 2 bases outside the gene matches. The CDR3 extends over 14 amino acids. In nucleotides, the CDR3 is TGTGCCAGCAGCCAACTAGCGGGCTACAATGAGCAGTTCTTC. It encodes CASSQLAGYNEQFF.

The V call is TRBV6-6, the J call TRBJ2-5, with TRBD2 identical over 10 bases. Germline V lookup: CDR1 MNHNY, CDR2 SVGAGI (reference sequence). CDR3 length equals 16 residues. Trimming took 3 bases from V and 5 from J; bases not matched to a gene: 9. The CDR3 DNA follows: TGTGCCAGCAGTTATAGGTCTAGCGGGAGTCGGGAGACCCAGTACTTC. Its protein is CASSYRSSGSRETQYF.

This clone has only a few counts. V gene TRBV11-3 combines with J gene TRBJ2-3; D is unresolved. V lost 7 bases to trimming and J lost 5 bases, with 13 bases between them. The CDR3 is 13 amino acids. In germline, CDR1 is SGHNT, CDR2 YENEEA. The CDR3 coding sequence is TGTGCCAGCAAACGGCCCTCGCAAGATACGCAGTATTTT. It yields the protein CASKRPSQDTQYF.

The genes are TRBV25-1 and TRBJ2-5, with D possibly matching TRBD1 (5 bases). Germline V gives CDR1 MGHDK, CDR2 SYGVNS. V dropped 5 bases and J dropped 5 bases, with 12 bases sitting between them. The CDR3 loop spans 13 amino acids. CDR3 sequence reads: CASSTHPGETQYF. DNA for the CDR3: TGTGCCAGCAGTACCCATCCAGGGGAGACCCAGTACTTC.

The chain carries TRBV19 and TRBJ2-7; 8 nucleotides agree with TRBD1. V lost 2 bases to trimming and J lost 3 bases; unmatched junction nucleotides: 6. CDR3 length: 15 residues. CDR1 and CDR2 from the germline V gene are LNHDA and SQIVND (reference sequence). As DNA, the CDR3 is TGTGCCAGTAGTATACCCGGGACAGGCGACTACGAGCAGTACTTC. This gives the protein CASSIPGTGDYEQYF.

This clone came up once. The CDR3: CAIGQWAGNTGELFF. In nucleotides, the CDR3 is TGTGCCATCGGCCAATGGGCGGGGAACACCGGGGAGCTGTTTTTT. This rearrangement joins TRBV6-1 to TRBJ2-2; possibly TRBD2 for D (5 bases). The V end lost 10 bases, the J end lost 1 base, and 16 bases lay between the germline ends. CDR3 length equals 15 residues. CDR1 MNHNS and CDR2 SASEGT come from the germline V gene.

In regard to this clone: Other DNA sequences in the same sample also yield this CDR3. V usage is TRBV19 and J usage is TRBJ1-5; D unresolved. The CDR3 extends over 13 amino acids. Deletions cut 6 bases from V and 2 bases from J, with 8 bases between. Germline V gives CDR1 LNHDA, CDR2 SQIVND (reference sequence). In DNA form, the CDR3 reads TGTGCCAGTAGCACAGAGGGCAATCAGCCCCAGCATTTT. This encodes CASSTEGNQPQHF.

The V gene is TRBV5-6, the J gene TRBJ2-1; no clear D gene. CDR3 length equals 13 residues. The ends were cut back, 2 bases at V and 4 bases at J, with 7 bases in the middle. Germline loops: CDR1 SGHDT, CDR2 YYEEEE. DNA of the CDR3: TGTGCCAGCAGCTTCTTTCGATACAATGAGCAGTTCTTC. As protein: CASSFFRYNEQFF.

This clone has just a few counts. The chain joins TRBV7-9 to TRBJ1-1; D remains unclear. Germline CDR1 reads SEHNR; CDR2 reads FQNEAQ (reference sequence). The CDR3 extends over 13 amino acids. Trimming shortened V by 5 bases and J by 3 bases, and 10 bases separated the two germline ends. CDR3 DNA: TGTGCCAGCAGCCCACCCCCGGACACTGAAGCTTTCTTT. This sequence encodes CASSPPPDTEAFF.

The chain couples TRBV6-5 to TRBJ2-7; D is undetermined. The CDR3 totals 12 residues. Per germline, CDR1 MNHEY and CDR2 SVGAGI. Trimming stripped 6 bases from V and 1 base from J, with 7 bases between. The chain's CDR3 is CASRGISYEQYF. DNA for the CDR3: TGTGCCAGCAGAGGGATTTCCTACGAGCAGTACTTC.

The rearrangement links TRBV6-5 to TRBJ1-1, with D unresolved. There are 13 residues in the CDR3. The germline V gene has CDR1 MNHEY and CDR2 SVGAGI. Deletions cut 6 bases from V and 1 base from J, with 9 bases between. The CDR3 DNA sequence: TGTGCCAGCAGAGGCAGAAGGAACACTGAAGCTTTCTTT. Translation: CASRGRRNTEAFF.

Note on this clone: This CDR3 is also generated by other DNA sequences in the sample. The chain combines TRBV30 with TRBJ2-3; either TRBD1 or TRBD2 may supply D (6 bases each). Germline assignment: CDR1 GTSNPN and CDR2 SVGIG (reference sequence). This CDR3 is built from 12 residues. V was pared by 5 bases and J by 6 bases, with 12 bases between. CDR3 coding DNA: TGTGCCTGGGGTGGGGGGCCGGATACGCAGTATTTT. This gives the protein CAWGGGPDTQYF.

The gene calls are TRBV5-1 and TRBJ2-7, with D tentatively TRBD1 (6 bases). Germline CDR1 reads SGHRS; CDR2 reads YFSETQ. The V end lost 9 bases, the J end lost 3 bases, and 16 bases lay between the germline ends. This CDR3 region has 13 residues. CDR3 amino acids: CATQTPDSYEQYF. The CDR3 DNA reads as TGCGCCACCCAGACACCGGACAGCTACGAGCAGTACTTC.

In the case of this clone: Other DNA variants within this sample encode the same CDR3. The chain carries TRBV6-5 and TRBJ1-5; no reliable D call. Between the trimmed V and J ends, which lost 3 bases and 4 bases, there was a span of 10 bases. The CDR3 sequence is 14 residues long. Germline CDR1 is MNHEY and CDR2 is SVGAGI. The CDR3 DNA sequence: TGTGCCAGCAGTTATTCCGGGGTTAATCAGCCCCAGCATTTT. Amino acids: CASSYSGVNQPQHF.